This is a list of T cell receptor beta chains from one sample in a study of T cells in localized non-small cell lung cancer. TCRdb keeps only in-frame clones here, not all; method: immunoSEQ multiplex PCR. Found here are 23,000 or so clones, roughly 87% of them singletons; the top ten hold just under 30%. The starting material was peripheral blood mononuclear cells, obtained before any cancer treatment. The receptors come from a male donor at least 60 years old with stage II lung adenocarcinoma. Both conserved end residues are part of each CDR3. A D gene is named only where the DNA matches it firmly. Clone size is stated in some rows and not others, as once, few, many or a class when expanded.

d_call: -; v_call: TRBV5-6; j_call: TRBJ2-2; clone_size: -; cdr3_aa: CASSLDLGVTGELFF; cdr3_nt: TGTGCCAGCAGCTTGGATCTGGGGGTAACCGGGGAGCTGTTTTTT
d_call: -; v_call: TRBV15; j_call: TRBJ2-5; clone_size: once; cdr3_aa: CATSRGRGGLETQYF; cdr3_nt: TGTGCCACCAGCAGAGGGCGAGGCGGTTTAGAGACCCAGTACTTC
d_call: -; v_call: TRBV18; j_call: TRBJ1-5; clone_size: -; cdr3_aa: CASSPRRDSNQPQHF; cdr3_nt: TGTGCCAGCTCACCACGCAGGGATAGCAATCAGCCCCAGCATTTT
d_call: TRBD1; v_call: TRBV29-1; j_call: TRBJ2-7; clone_size: -; cdr3_aa: CSVTGGQGREQYF; cdr3_nt: TGCAGCGTCACGGGGGGACAGGGTCGGGAGCAGTACTTC
d_call: -; v_call: TRBV4-2; j_call: TRBJ2-1; clone_size: -; cdr3_aa: CASSQEAVAPYNEQFF; cdr3_nt: TGTGCCAGCAGCCAAGAGGCAGTAGCGCCCTACAATGAGCAGTTCTTC
d_call: TRBD2; v_call: TRBV18; j_call: TRBJ2-7; clone_size: -; cdr3_aa: CASSPFAAGVHEQYF; cdr3_nt: TGTGCCAGCTCACCATTTGCTGCGGGAGTCCACGAGCAGTACTTC
d_call: -; v_call: TRBV18; j_call: TRBJ2-1; clone_size: few; cdr3_aa: CASSSDWGHNEQFF; cdr3_nt: TGTGCCAGCTCCTCGGACTGGGGACACAATGAGCAGTTCTTC
d_call: TRBD1; v_call: TRBV5-5; j_call: TRBJ2-1; clone_size: -; cdr3_aa: CASSQRTGVDEQFF; cdr3_nt: TGTGCCAGCAGCCAGAGGACAGGGGTGGATGAGCAGTTCTTC
d_call: TRBD2; v_call: TRBV19; j_call: TRBJ2-5; clone_size: -; cdr3_aa: CASSIQQGTRETQYF; cdr3_nt: TGTGCCAGTAGTATCCAGCAGGGGACTAGGGAGACCCAGTACTTC
d_call: -; v_call: TRBV28; j_call: TRBJ1-1; clone_size: -; cdr3_aa: CASNHWGLRSVTEPLDTEAFF; cdr3_nt: TGTGCCAGCAACCATTGGGGGTTGCGATCCGTTACGGAGCCCTTGGACACTGAAGCTTTCTTT
d_call: TRBD1; v_call: TRBV28; j_call: TRBJ2-7; clone_size: -; cdr3_aa: CASSRGQGAIVSYEQYF; cdr3_nt: TGTGCCAGCAGTAGAGGACAGGGGGCAATAGTTTCCTACGAGCAGTACTTC
d_call: -; v_call: TRBV5-6; j_call: TRBJ1-5; clone_size: -; cdr3_aa: CASSLVGQPQHF; cdr3_nt: TGTGCCAGCAGCTTGGTGGGCCAGCCCCAGCATTTT
d_call: TRBD1; v_call: TRBV6-5; j_call: TRBJ1-2; clone_size: -; cdr3_aa: CASSARGGRSGYTF; cdr3_nt: TGTGCCAGCAGCGCTCGAGGGGGCAGGAGTGGCTACACCTTC
d_call: -; v_call: TRBV9; j_call: TRBJ2-2; clone_size: -; cdr3_aa: CASSPTGTTGELFF; cdr3_nt: TGTGCCAGCAGCCCGACAGGAACTACCGGGGAGCTGTTTTTT
d_call: TRBD2; v_call: TRBV7-3; j_call: TRBJ2-5; clone_size: once; cdr3_aa: CASSQGPSGTQYF; cdr3_nt: TGTGCCAGCAGCCAGGGTCCTAGCGGGACCCAGTACTTC
d_call: TRBD2; v_call: TRBV18; j_call: TRBJ2-3; clone_size: -; cdr3_aa: CASSPLAGTSTDTQYF; cdr3_nt: TGTGCCAGCTCACCTCTAGCGGGGACTAGCACAGATACGCAGTATTTT
d_call: TRBD1; v_call: TRBV10-3; j_call: TRBJ2-7; clone_size: -; cdr3_aa: CAISTNRGSYEQYF; cdr3_nt: TGTGCCATCAGTACGAACAGGGGTTCCTACGAGCAGTACTTC
d_call: -; v_call: TRBV9; j_call: TRBJ2-2; clone_size: -; cdr3_aa: CASSVRWQANTGELFF; cdr3_nt: TGTGCCAGCAGCGTACGCTGGCAGGCGAACACCGGGGAGCTGTTTTTT
d_call: -; v_call: TRBV11-3; j_call: TRBJ1-1; clone_size: -; cdr3_aa: CASSLDPQMNTEAFF; cdr3_nt: TGTGCCAGCAGCTTAGATCCTCAGATGAACACTGAAGCTTTCTTT
d_call: -; v_call: TRBV2; j_call: TRBJ2-4; clone_size: -; cdr3_aa: CAYLARRASKNIQYF; cdr3_nt: TGTGCCTACTTAGCGCGGCGGGCCTCCAAAAACATTCAGTACTTC
d_call: -; v_call: TRBV29-1; j_call: TRBJ1-1; clone_size: few; cdr3_aa: CSAARRNTEAFF; cdr3_nt: TGCAGCGCTGCCCGTAGAAACACTGAAGCTTTCTTT
d_call: -; v_call: TRBV5-1; j_call: TRBJ2-3; clone_size: -; cdr3_aa: CASSGITDTQYF; cdr3_nt: TGCGCCAGCAGCGGGATCACAGATACGCAGTATTTT
d_call: -; v_call: TRBV10-3; j_call: TRBJ2-7; clone_size: -; cdr3_aa: CAISVGGYEQYF; cdr3_nt: TGTGCCATCAGTGTGGGGGGATACGAGCAGTACTTC
d_call: -; v_call: TRBV19; j_call: TRBJ1-3; clone_size: -; cdr3_aa: CASTRESGNTIYF; cdr3_nt: TGTGCCAGTACGAGAGAGTCTGGAAACACCATATATTTT
d_call: TRBD1; v_call: TRBV6-5; j_call: TRBJ1-2; clone_size: -; cdr3_aa: CASSYLGQERSYGYTF; cdr3_nt: TGTGCCAGCAGTTACCTAGGACAGGAAAGAAGCTATGGCTACACCTTC
d_call: -; v_call: TRBV7-2; j_call: TRBJ2-5; clone_size: -; cdr3_aa: CASSLEGRMETQYF; cdr3_nt: TGTGCCAGCAGCTTAGAGGGGAGAATGGAGACCCAGTACTTC
d_call: -; v_call: TRBV28; j_call: TRBJ1-5; clone_size: -; cdr3_aa: CASSREAQGNQPQHF; cdr3_nt: TGTGCCAGCAGTAGGGAAGCCCAGGGAAATCAGCCCCAGCATTTT
d_call: -; v_call: TRBV28; j_call: TRBJ1-6; clone_size: once; cdr3_aa: CAGQSLTGNSPLHF; cdr3_nt: TGTGCCGGTCAGAGCCTAACAGGGAACTCACCCCTCCACTTT
d_call: TRBD2; v_call: TRBV5-4; j_call: TRBJ2-5; clone_size: -; cdr3_aa: CAGGLNQETQYF; cdr3_nt: TGTGCCGGGGGACTAAACCAAGAGACCCAGTACTTC
d_call: -; v_call: TRBV18; j_call: TRBJ2-5; clone_size: -; cdr3_aa: CASSPNQETQYF; cdr3_nt: TGTGCCAGCTCACCAAACCAAGAGACCCAGTACTTC
d_call: -; v_call: TRBV7-9; j_call: TRBJ2-7; clone_size: -; cdr3_aa: CASSPRDSSYEQYF; cdr3_nt: TGTGCCAGCAGCCCCCGAGATTCTTCCTACGAGCAGTACTTC
d_call: TRBD2; v_call: TRBV19; j_call: TRBJ2-7; clone_size: once; cdr3_aa: CASPKRGIRREARYEQYF; cdr3_nt: TGTGCCAGCCCCAAGAGGGGCATCCGGCGGGAGGCCCGCTACGAGCAGTACTTC
d_call: TRBD2; v_call: TRBV5-6; j_call: TRBJ2-5; clone_size: -; cdr3_aa: CASSLIGTSGKETQYF; cdr3_nt: TGTGCCAGCAGCTTGATCGGGACTAGCGGGAAGGAGACCCAGTACTTC
d_call: -; v_call: TRBV7-9; j_call: TRBJ2-3; clone_size: -; cdr3_aa: CASSLSSGDTQYF; cdr3_nt: TGTGCCAGCAGCTTATCCTCTGGGGATACGCAGTATTTT
d_call: -; v_call: TRBV5-6; j_call: TRBJ1-1; clone_size: few; cdr3_aa: CASSWAATEAFF; cdr3_nt: TGTGCCAGCAGCTGGGCGGCCACTGAAGCTTTCTTT
d_call: -; v_call: TRBV6-9; j_call: TRBJ1-5; clone_size: -; cdr3_aa: CASSYSGGNQPQHF; cdr3_nt: TGTGCCAGCAGTTACTCTGGGGGCAATCAGCCCCAGCATTTT
d_call: TRBD1; v_call: TRBV18; j_call: TRBJ1-4; clone_size: -; cdr3_aa: CASSQETGGEEKLFF; cdr3_nt: TGTGCCAGCTCGCAAGAGACAGGGGGCGAGGAAAAACTGTTTTTT
d_call: TRBD2; v_call: TRBV15; j_call: TRBJ2-1; clone_size: -; cdr3_aa: CATSRASGRDNEQFF; cdr3_nt: TGTGCCACCAGCAGAGCTAGCGGGAGGGACAATGAGCAGTTCTTC
d_call: -; v_call: TRBV19; j_call: TRBJ1-5; clone_size: -; cdr3_aa: CASSALNEAQPQHF; cdr3_nt: TGTGCCAGTAGTGCCCTCAATGAAGCTCAGCCCCAGCATTTT
d_call: -; v_call: TRBV10-3; j_call: TRBJ2-3; clone_size: -; cdr3_aa: CAISGVGGDTQYF; cdr3_nt: TGTGCCATCAGTGGTGTGGGTGGAGATACGCAGTATTTT
d_call: -; v_call: TRBV5-6; j_call: TRBJ2-1; clone_size: -; cdr3_aa: CASSLGGFSSYNEQFF; cdr3_nt: TGTGCCAGCAGCTTGGGCGGTTTTAGCTCCTACAATGAGCAGTTCTTC